This record looks at one T cell receptor (beta chain) sequence and its context. This record belongs to a study of blood T cell repertoires in COVID-19. Study-wide context: Sites in the United States, Italy and Spain provided acute and convalescent COVID-19 samples. T cells, B-cell-depleted T cells, or PBMCs supplied cDNA or gDNA.

The germline V gene has CDR1 SGDLS and CDR2 YYNGEE. V was pared by 0 bases and J by 0 bases, with 11 bases between. This CDR3 spans 16 amino acids. As handled by the study authors: Reference gene primer amplification gave estimated nucleated cell counts. The data were produced by immunoSEQ multiplex PCR, yet TCRdb's version contains in-frame clones alone and is incomplete. The V and J calls and clone size were taken over from that table, and D and trimming were inferred from the DNA. The sample holds more than 70,000 clones; 88% are singletons and the top ten take around 9%. The sequence was obtained from a human donor in a cohort sampled during active COVID-19. This chain uses TRBV9 with TRBJ2-3; TRBD2 is a possible D gene (5 bases). The sequencing input was peripheral blood. This CDR3 reads CASSVGISESTDTQYF. The CDR3 DNA reads as TGTGCCAGCAGCGTAGGCATTAGCGAGAGCACAGATACGCAGTATTTT.